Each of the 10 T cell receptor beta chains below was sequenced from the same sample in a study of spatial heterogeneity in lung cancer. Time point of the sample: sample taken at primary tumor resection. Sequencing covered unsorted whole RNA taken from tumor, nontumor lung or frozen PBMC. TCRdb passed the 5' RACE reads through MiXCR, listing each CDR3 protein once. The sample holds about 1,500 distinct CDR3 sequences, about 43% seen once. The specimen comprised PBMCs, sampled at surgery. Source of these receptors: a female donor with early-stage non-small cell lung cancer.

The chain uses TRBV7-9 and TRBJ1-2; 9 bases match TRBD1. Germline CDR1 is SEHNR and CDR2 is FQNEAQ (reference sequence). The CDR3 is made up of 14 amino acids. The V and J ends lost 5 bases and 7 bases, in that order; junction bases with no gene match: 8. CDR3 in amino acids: CASSPWDRAGGYTF. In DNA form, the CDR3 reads TGTGCCAGCAGCCCTTGGGACAGGGCGGGTGGCTACACCTTC. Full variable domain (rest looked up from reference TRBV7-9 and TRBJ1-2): DTGVSQNPRHKITKRGQNVTFRCDPISEHNRLYWYRQTLGQGPEFLTYFQNEAQLEKSRLLSDRFSAERPKGSFSTLEIQRTEQGDSAMYLCASSPWDRAGGYTFGSGTRLTVV.

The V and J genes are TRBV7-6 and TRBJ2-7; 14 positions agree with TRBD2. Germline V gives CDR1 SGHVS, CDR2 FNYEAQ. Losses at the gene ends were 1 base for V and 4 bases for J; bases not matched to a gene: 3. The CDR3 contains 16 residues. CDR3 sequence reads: CASSLGTSGGSYEQYF. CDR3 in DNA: TGTGCCAGCAGCTTAGGGACTAGCGGGGGGTCTTACGAGCAGTACTTC.

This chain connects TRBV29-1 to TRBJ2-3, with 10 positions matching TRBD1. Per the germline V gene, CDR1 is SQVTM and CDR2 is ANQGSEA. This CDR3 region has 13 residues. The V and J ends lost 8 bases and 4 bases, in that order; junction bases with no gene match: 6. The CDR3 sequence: CSSDRGQADTQYF. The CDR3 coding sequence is TGCAGCTCTGACAGGGGGCAAGCAGATACGCAGTATTTT.

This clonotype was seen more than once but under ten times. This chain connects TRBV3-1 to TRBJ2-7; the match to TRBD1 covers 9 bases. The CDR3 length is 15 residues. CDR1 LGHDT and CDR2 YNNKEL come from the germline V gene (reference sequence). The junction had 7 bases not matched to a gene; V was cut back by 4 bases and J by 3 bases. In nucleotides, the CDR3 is TGTGCCAGCAGCCCCGACACAGGGGGCTTCTACGAGCAGTACTTC. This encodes CASSPDTGGFYEQYF.

The CDR3 here is CASSPHIGPSGNTIYF. DNA for the CDR3: TGTGCCAGTTCGCCCCACATAGGCCCCTCTGGAAACACCATATATTTT. The V gene is TRBV12-3 or TRBV12-4, the J gene TRBJ1-3; D is unresolved. V was cut by 9 bases and J by 0 bases, with 18 bases left in between. The CDR3 runs to 16 residues.

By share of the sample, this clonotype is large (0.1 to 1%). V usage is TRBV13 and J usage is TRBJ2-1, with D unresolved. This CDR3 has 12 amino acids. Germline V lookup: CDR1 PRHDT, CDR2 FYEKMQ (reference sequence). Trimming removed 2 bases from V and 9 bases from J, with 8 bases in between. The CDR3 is CASSLSASEQFF. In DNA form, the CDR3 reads TGTGCCAGCAGCTTATCGGCTTCTGAGCAGTTCTTC.

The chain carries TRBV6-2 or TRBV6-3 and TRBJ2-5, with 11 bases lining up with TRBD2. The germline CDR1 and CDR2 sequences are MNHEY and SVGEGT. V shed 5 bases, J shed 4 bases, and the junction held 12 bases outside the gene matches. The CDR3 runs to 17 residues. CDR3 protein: CASSQEGGLAVRETQYF. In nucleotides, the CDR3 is TGTGCCAGCAGTCAGGAGGGGGGACTAGCGGTCCGAGAGACCCAGTACTTC.

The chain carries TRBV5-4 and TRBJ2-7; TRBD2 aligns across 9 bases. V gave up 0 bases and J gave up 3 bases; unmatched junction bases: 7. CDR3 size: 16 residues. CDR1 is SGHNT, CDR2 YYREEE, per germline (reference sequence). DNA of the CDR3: TGTGCCAGCAGCTTGGCGATAGCGGGAGCTGGCTACGAGCAGTACTTC. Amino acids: CASSLAIAGAGYEQYF. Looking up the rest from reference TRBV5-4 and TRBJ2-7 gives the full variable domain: ETGVTQSPTHLIKTRGQQVTLRCSSQSGHNTVSWYQQALGQGPQFIFQYYREEENGRGNFPPRFSGLQFPNYSSELNVNALELDDSALYLCASSLAIAGAGYEQYFGPGTRLTVT.

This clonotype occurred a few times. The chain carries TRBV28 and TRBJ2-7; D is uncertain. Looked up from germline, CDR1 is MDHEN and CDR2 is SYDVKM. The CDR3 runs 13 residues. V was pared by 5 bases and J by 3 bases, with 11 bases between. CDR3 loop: CASSLVTGYEQYF. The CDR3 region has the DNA TGTGCCAGCAGTCTAGTTACGGGCTACGAGCAGTACTTC.

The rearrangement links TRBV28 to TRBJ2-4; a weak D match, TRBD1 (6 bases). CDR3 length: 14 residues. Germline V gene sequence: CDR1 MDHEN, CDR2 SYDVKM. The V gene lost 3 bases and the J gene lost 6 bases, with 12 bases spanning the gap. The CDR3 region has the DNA TGTGCCAGCAGTTTCCCCGGGACAAGAAACATTCAGTACTTC. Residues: CASSFPGTRNIQYF. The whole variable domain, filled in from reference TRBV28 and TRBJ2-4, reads DVKVTQSSRYLVKRTGEKVFLECVQDMDHENMFWYRQDPGLGLRLIYFSYDVKMKEKGDIPEGYSVSREKKERFSLILESASTNQTSMYLCASSFPGTRNIQYFGAGTRLSVL.